This paragraph reports one T cell receptor beta chain. The antigen is not known. Coverage ceases 3 residues before the CDR3 finishes, and the germline J gene fills in the end. The sample comes from a study of T cells in women clearing cervical HPV infection. For the study at large: Control women cleared a single incident HPV16 infection within 12 months. With HLA typing for only a few women, HLA confounding remains possible.

From germline, CDR1 is MNHEY and CDR2 SVGEGT. The CDR3 has 17 residues. The trim removed 7 bases at V and 2 bases at J, leaving 12 bases unmatched. General study points: CIN3+ cases had significantly higher TCR repertoire richness than controls, but evenness did not differ.

TCR beta CDR3 amplified by multiplex PCR from 950 to 1,500 ng genomic DNA. Repertoires were generated with immunoSEQ multiplex PCR, while TCRdb's copy carries only in-frame clones and drops some. Listed are roughly 28,000 clones; roughly 10% falls within the top ten. The sequence was collected from a woman aged 18 to 75 with a cervical HPV16 infection that either progressed to CIN3+ or cleared (not recorded which). Specimen: blood buffy coat. The genes are TRBV6-2 or TRBV6-3 and TRBJ2-7; TRBD1 aligns across 12 bases. The CDR3 loop reads CASISIAGTGGAYEQYF. CDR3 bases read: TGTGCCAGCATCTCAATCGCCGGGACAGGGGGCGCCTACGAG.